A single sample gave rise to the 9 T cell receptor beta chains below, sequenced in a study of T cells in Graves' hyperthyroidism and ophthalmopathy. Amplified regions were TCR beta CDR3 sequences from RNA transcripts. The HTBI primer set drove a first-round RT-PCR of the TCR CDR3. Using its own MiXCR run on the multiplex PCR reads, TCRdb lists one record per CDR3 protein. The table includes some 300,000 distinct CDR3 sequences, approximately 12% detected once. The sequencing input was blood. The receptors derive from a woman aged 25 to 39 with Graves' hyperthyroidism that later progressed to Graves' ophthalmopathy.

This clonotype was detected ten times or more. J is TRBJ2-3 and V is TRBV11-2; 7 bases map to TRBD2. Unmatched junction bases numbered 20, after V lost 1 base and J lost 4 bases. The CDR3 is 20 amino acids. CDR1 is SGHAT, CDR2 FQNNGV, per germline. CDR3 residues: CASSLVGRASSLVEADTQYF. The CDR3 DNA reads as TGTGCCAGCAGCTTAGTTGGGAGGGCTAGCAGCTTGGTGGAGGCAGATACGCAGTATTTT.

The sample holds many counts of this clonotype. This sequence joins TRBV2 and TRBJ2-7; no clear D. The germline V gene has CDR1 SNHLY and CDR2 FYNNEI. The V gene lost 6 bases and the J gene lost 5 bases, with 14 bases spanning the gap. The CDR3 totals 13 residues. CDR3 protein: CASRGISPHEQYF. The CDR3 nucleotides read TGTGCCAGCAGAGGAATTAGCCCCCACGAGCAGTACTTC.

At least ten counts were recorded for this clonotype. The CDR3: CASSQDTNTEAFF. Here the CDR3 DNA reads TGTGCCAGCAGCCAGGACACGAACACTGAAGCTTTCTTT. This chain connects TRBV7-9 to TRBJ1-1; possible D gene TRBD1, 5 bases. The length of the CDR3 is 13 residues. Germline CDR1 and CDR2: SEHNR and FQNEAQ (reference sequence). Trimming stripped 5 bases from V and 1 base from J, with 8 bases between.

There are many counts of this clonotype. The chain recombines TRBV7-2 with TRBJ2-7, with TRBD2 identical over 8 bases. The CDR3 sequence is 17 residues long. The germline V gene encodes CDR1 SGHTA and CDR2 FQGNSA. Germline trimming cut 4 bases from V and 0 bases from J; bases unmatched to any gene: 11. This CDR3 is CASSWLGRSGISYEQYF. CDR3 coding DNA: TGTGCCAGCAGCTGGCTTGGGCGTAGCGGGATCTCCTACGAGCAGTACTTC.

This clonotype was seen at least ten times. The V gene is TRBV6-6, the J gene TRBJ2-7, with D unclear. The germline gives CDR1 MNHNY, CDR2 SVGAGI (reference sequence). The CDR3 runs 14 residues. The V end was cut by 0 bases, the J end by 2 bases, with 8 bases between. The DNA for the CDR3 is TGTGCCAGCAGTTACTCAGCAAACCCCTACGAGCAGTACTTC. Translation: CASSYSANPYEQYF.

The chain employs TRBV7-2 and TRBJ2-5; TRBD1 matches 9 bases. V gave up 2 bases and J gave up 14 bases; unmatched junction bases: 3. CDR3 length: 11 amino acids. Germline CDR1 SGHTA, CDR2 FQGNSA. As DNA, the CDR3 is TGTGCCAGCAGCTTACAGGGACAGGGCTACTTC. Translation gives CASSLQGQGYF.

This clonotype was observed at least ten times. The V gene is TRBV7-8, the J gene TRBJ2-5, with D perhaps matching TRBD1 or TRBD2 (6 bases each). Looked up from germline, CDR1 is SGHVS and CDR2 is FQNEAQ. This CDR3 region has 16 residues. Trimming removed 0 bases at V and 0 bases at J, with 11 bases between. This CDR3 reads CASSLAPGDNQETQYF. In DNA, the CDR3 is TGTGCCAGCAGCTTAGCACCGGGGGACAACCAAGAGACCCAGTACTTC.

Ten or more counts support this clonotype. The rearrangement links TRBV4-1 to TRBJ2-1, with TRBD2 matching over 8 bases. Per the germline V gene, CDR1 is MGHRA and CDR2 is YSYEKL. The CDR3 extends over 14 amino acids. Losses at the gene ends were 3 bases for V and 9 bases for J; bases not matched to a gene: 7. CDR3 sequence reads: CASSHSGSLGEQFF. In DNA, the CDR3 is TGCGCCAGCAGCCACAGCGGGAGTCTAGGTGAGCAGTTCTTC.

This clonotype was recorded at least ten times. The genes are TRBV6-1 and TRBJ2-2; the match to TRBD2 covers 7 bases. V was clipped by 6 bases and J by 3 bases; unmatched bases: 10. The CDR3 has 16 amino acids. Germline CDR1 reads MNHNS; CDR2 reads SASEGT. The CDR3 is CASRKWGGGYTGELFF. CDR3 sequence (DNA): TGTGCCAGCAGAAAGTGGGGCGGGGGATACACCGGGGAGCTGTTTTTT.